This T cell receptor (beta chain) emerged from a study of T cell repertoires in cytomegalovirus infection. Across the whole study: It can be stated that public TCR beta signatures indicated CMV infection as well as a matching HLA type. General study results and limits: CMV-specific TCR beta clonotypes restricted by HLA-C dominated the ex vivo response.

The CDR3 consists of 14 residues. Deletions cut 0 bases from V and 9 bases from J, with 12 bases between. CDR1 and CDR2 (germline): MNHEY, SVGEGT. One entry per CDR3 protein, called by TCRdb with MiXCR from the reads. This table holds 150,000 to 200,000 distinct CDR3 sequences, 13% to 15% found once. This clonotype was counted at least ten times. Antigen: not known. This rearrangement joins TRBV6-2 or TRBV6-3 to TRBJ2-1; a weak D match, TRBD2 (5 bases). The receptor's source is a human donor in good health (CMV status not recorded). Some clones in this sample may be carry-over from other donors' samples. What was sequenced was PBMCs. The CDR3 DNA follows: TGTGCCAGCAGTTACTCGATAGAGGGTGTTGAGCAGTTCTTC. It encodes CASSYSIEGVEQFF.